These 17 T cell receptor beta chains were sequenced from one sample in a study of T cells in Graves' hyperthyroidism and ophthalmopathy. It was RNA transcripts that yielded the amplified TCR beta CDR3 regions. A set of HTBI primers served as the primers for a first-round RT-PCR of the TCR CDR3. TCRdb passed the multiplex PCR reads through MiXCR, listing each CDR3 protein once. The top ten clones hold 15% to 19% of a sample with approximately 640,000 distinct CDR3 sequences, approximately 15% of them seen once. The specimen was blood. Receptors were obtained from a man in his forties or fifties with Graves' hyperthyroidism.

This clonotype was seen at least ten times. This chain links TRBV12-3 or TRBV12-4 with TRBJ2-3, with D maybe TRBD1 (6 bases). CDR3 size: 18 residues. Between the trimmed V and J ends, which lost 6 bases and 3 bases, there was a span of 25 bases. CDR3 DNA: TGTGCCAGCAGCGCCGACAGCCGGGACACCCTCGGAACAGATACGCAGTATTTT. Amino acid sequence: CASSADSRDTLGTDTQYF.

This clonotype occurred many times. The gene calls are TRBV28 and TRBJ2-7, with 8 nucleotides matching TRBD2. The CDR3 covers 15 residues. V was pared by 2 bases and J by 0 bases, with 3 bases of the junction left unmatched. CDR1 is MDHEN, CDR2 SYDVKM, per germline. This chain's CDR3 is CASSLPAGVSYEQYF. CDR3 in DNA: TGTGCCAGCAGTTTACCAGCGGGAGTCTCCTACGAGCAGTACTTC.

In this sample, this clonotype turned up many times. The CDR3 DNA reads as TGTGCCAGCAGTTTAGGTGGCGGGAGGGATGTTTCCGGGGAGCTGTTTTTT. Encoded protein: CASSLGGGRDVSGELFF. V gene TRBV28 combines with J gene TRBJ2-2, with 9 bases fitting TRBD2. This CDR3 has 17 residues. The germline V gene has CDR1 MDHEN and CDR2 SYDVKM. V shed 2 bases, J shed 6 bases, and the junction held 10 bases outside the gene matches.

CDR3 in amino acids: CASSSLAGFNNEQFF. The CDR3 DNA is TGTGCCAGCAGCTCTCTAGCGGGGTTTAACAATGAGCAGTTCTTC. V usage is TRBV7-2 and J usage is TRBJ2-1; 9 bases match TRBD2. Trimming at V came to 4 bases and at J to 5 bases, leaving 6 bases not matched to a gene. Germline V lookup: CDR1 SGHTA, CDR2 FQGNSA. This CDR3 is built from 15 residues.

This clonotype has a count of ten or more. The chain employs TRBV7-2 and TRBJ1-1; 9 bases map to TRBD1. There are 15 residues in the CDR3. The germline CDR1 and CDR2 sequences are SGHTA and FQGNSA. V shed 5 bases, J shed 0 bases, and the junction held 4 bases outside the gene matches. The CDR3 here is CASSQQGALNTEAFF. CDR3 coding DNA: TGTGCCAGCAGCCAACAGGGGGCCCTGAACACTGAAGCTTTCTTT.

This clonotype turned up a few times. This chain connects TRBV9 to TRBJ2-7; D may be TRBD2 (5 bases). The CDR3 contains 15 residues. Germline-derived CDR1 and CDR2 are SGDLS and YYNGEE. Trimming left V 0 bases short and J 0 bases short, with 10 bases between. CDR3 residues: CASSVGGQSSYEQYF. CDR3 sequence (DNA): TGTGCCAGCAGCGTAGGCGGGCAGAGCTCCTACGAGCAGTACTTC. Combining the CDR3 with reference TRBV9 and TRBJ2-7 gives the whole variable domain DSGVTQTPKHLITATGQRVTLRCSPRSGDLSVYWYQQSLDQGLQFLIQYYNGEERAKGNILERFSAQQFPDLHSELNLSSLELGDSALYFCASSVGGQSSYEQYFGPGTRLTVT.

Only one count was recorded for this clonotype. A much larger clone lies a single base off, so this may be a read error. This chain links TRBV27 with TRBJ1-1, with a tentative D call TRBD1 (5 bases). The CDR3 extends over 15 amino acids. Looked up from germline, CDR1 is MNHEY and CDR2 is SMNVEV (reference sequence). CDR3 protein: CANSLGAGMGTEAFF. CDR3 nucleotides: TGTGCCAACAGTTTAGGGGCAGGGATGGGCACTGAAGCTTTCTTT.

This clonotype was seen more than once but under ten times. The chain uses TRBV3-1 and TRBJ2-7; D possibly corresponds to TRBD2 (5 bases). Germline-derived CDR1 and CDR2 are LGHDT and YNNKEL (reference sequence). The CDR3 is 11 amino acids. Trimming pared 2 bases from V and 7 bases from J, leaving 6 bases between. The CDR3 DNA sequence: TGTGCCAGCAGCCAACAGCGGGAGCAGTACTTC. It yields the protein CASSQQREQYF.

This clonotype was observed at least ten times. The chain joins TRBV2 to TRBJ2-7; TRBD2 matches 11 bases. The germline gives CDR1 SNHLY, CDR2 FYNNEI. The CDR3 is 13 residues long. V lost 8 bases to trimming and J lost 6 bases; unmatched junction nucleotides: 6. The CDR3 sequence: CASSGTSGGEQYF. The CDR3 coding sequence is TGTGCCAGCTCCGGGACTAGCGGAGGCGAGCAGTACTTC.

This clonotype came up many times. DNA of the CDR3: TGTGCCAGCAGCCAAGAGGTAGCGGCCACCGGGGAGCTGTTTTTT. It specifies CASSQEVAATGELFF. The genes are TRBV3-1 and TRBJ2-2; a possible D gene is TRBD2 (6 bases). From germline, CDR1 is LGHDT and CDR2 YNNKEL (reference sequence). The ends were cut back, 0 bases at V and 4 bases at J, with 9 bases in the middle. This CDR3 has 15 residues.

Worth noting for this clonotype: A much bigger clone sits one base away, suggesting this may be a read error. The chain combines TRBV5-1 with TRBJ1-2, with unresolved D. The germline V gene has CDR1 SGHRS and CDR2 YFSETQ. The V gene lost 1 base and the J gene lost 6 bases, with 10 bases spanning the gap. The CDR3 runs 13 residues. This chain's CDR3 is CASSLRRGDGYTF. In DNA, the CDR3 is TGCGCCAGCAGCTTGAGGCGGGGAGATGGCTACACCTTC.

This clonotype turned up a few times. The rearrangement uses TRBV28 and TRBJ2-1, with D perhaps matching TRBD2 (5 bases). Germline CDR1 reads MDHEN; CDR2 reads SYDVKM. Trimming stripped 5 bases from V and 4 bases from J, with 15 bases between. The CDR3 is 15 amino acids. Here the CDR3 DNA reads TGTGCCAGCAGTCCGGGGTTCGAAATATACAATGAGCAGTTCTTC. Translated, it gives CASSPGFEIYNEQFF.

The chain is built from TRBV19 and TRBJ1-5; D is unresolved. The V and J ends lost 1 base and 4 bases respectively, with 8 bases between them. The CDR3 loop spans 14 amino acids. Germline V CDR1 and CDR2: LNHDA, SQIVND (reference sequence). This CDR3 is CASSIVRVNQPQHF. The CDR3 nucleotides are TGTGCCAGTAGTATAGTCAGAGTAAATCAGCCCCAGCATTTT.

This clonotype appeared many times. The V call is TRBV29-1, the J call TRBJ1-4; 8 nucleotides line up with TRBD1. The V and J ends lost 5 bases and 7 bases, in that order; junction bases with no gene match: 6. Germline CDR1 and CDR2: SQVTM and ANQGSEA. This CDR3 has 13 residues. DNA for the CDR3: TGCAGCGTTACCGGACAGGGACCTGAAAAACTGTTTTTT. It yields the protein CSVTGQGPEKLFF. The variable domain in full, with the rest retrieved from reference TRBV29-1 and TRBJ1-4, is SAVISQKPSRDICQRGTSLTIQCQVDSQVTMMFWYRQQPGQSLTLIATANQGSEATYESGFVIDKFPISRPNLTFSTLTVSNMSPEDSSIYLCSVTGQGPEKLFFGSGTQLSVL.

This clonotype was observed many times. The gene calls are TRBV18 and TRBJ1-5; D perhaps matches TRBD1 (5 bases). Trimming stripped 8 bases from V and 7 bases from J, with 12 bases between. CDR1 KGHSH and CDR2 LQKENI come from the germline V gene. The CDR3 consists of 12 residues. CDR3 in amino acids: CASSPRGQPQHF. Written as DNA, the CDR3 is TGTGCCAGCAGCCCAAGGGGCCAGCCCCAGCATTTT.

This clonotype came up many times. The chain employs TRBV7-3 and TRBJ2-3, with D possibly being TRBD1 or TRBD2 (6 bases each). Trimming left V 5 bases short and J 2 bases short, with 23 bases between. The CDR3 runs to 18 residues. CDR1 is SGHTA and CDR2 is FQGTGA in the germline V gene. CDR3: CASSTTGGLDYATDTQYF. As DNA, the CDR3 is TGTGCCAGCAGCACGACAGGAGGACTGGACTACGCCACAGATACGCAGTATTTT.

V and J are TRBV29-1 and TRBJ1-6; a possible D gene is TRBD1 (5 bases). The CDR3 length is 13 residues. V gave up 4 bases and J gave up 7 bases, with 11 bases separating them. Germline V gene data show CDR1 as SQVTM and CDR2 as ANQGSEA. The CDR3 loop reads CSVGEGWNSPLHF. The CDR3 DNA reads TGCAGCGTTGGGGAGGGGTGGAATTCACCCCTCCACTTT.